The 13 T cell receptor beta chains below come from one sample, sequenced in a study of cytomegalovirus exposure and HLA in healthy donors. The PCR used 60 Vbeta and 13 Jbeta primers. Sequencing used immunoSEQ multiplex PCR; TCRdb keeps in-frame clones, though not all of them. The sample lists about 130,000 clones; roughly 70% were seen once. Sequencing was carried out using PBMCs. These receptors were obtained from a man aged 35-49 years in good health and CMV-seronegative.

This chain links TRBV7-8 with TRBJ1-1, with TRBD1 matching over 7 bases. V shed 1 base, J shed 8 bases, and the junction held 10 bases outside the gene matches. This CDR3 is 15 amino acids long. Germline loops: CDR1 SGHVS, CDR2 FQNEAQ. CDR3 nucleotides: TGTGCCAGCAGCTTAGTCTTCATGGTAGGGGGCGAAGCTTTCTTT. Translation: CASSLVFMVGGEAFF.

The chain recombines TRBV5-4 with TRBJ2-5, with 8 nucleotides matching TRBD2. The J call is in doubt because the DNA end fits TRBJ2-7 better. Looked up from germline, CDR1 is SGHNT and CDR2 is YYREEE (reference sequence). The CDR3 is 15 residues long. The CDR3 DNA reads TGTGCCAGCAGCCCCGCACGGGGGGGCGGTTACGAGCAGTACTTC. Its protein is CASSPARGGGYEQYF.

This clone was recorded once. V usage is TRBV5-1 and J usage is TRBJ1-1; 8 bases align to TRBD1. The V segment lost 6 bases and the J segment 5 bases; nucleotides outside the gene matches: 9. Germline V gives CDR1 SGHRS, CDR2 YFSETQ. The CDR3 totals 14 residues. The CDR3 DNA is TGCGCCAGCAACAGGGGGGCATCCGTAACTGAAGCTTTCTTT. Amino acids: CASNRGASVTEAFF.

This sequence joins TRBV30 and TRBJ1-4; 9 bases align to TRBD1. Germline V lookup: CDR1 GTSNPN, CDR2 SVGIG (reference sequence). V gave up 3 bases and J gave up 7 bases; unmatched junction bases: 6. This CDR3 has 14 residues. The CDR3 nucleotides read TGTGCCTGGAGGAGGGGGACAGGGCCTGAAAAACTGTTTTTT. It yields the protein CAWRRGTGPEKLFF.

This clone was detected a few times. The CDR3 loop reads CASSFTGGGYGYTF. The CDR3 nucleotides read TGTGCCAGCAGCTTTACAGGGGGCGGGTATGGCTACACCTTC. The rearrangement uses TRBV7-2 and TRBJ1-2; 9 bases are a match to TRBD1. The CDR3 covers 14 residues. Germline CDR1 reads SGHTA; CDR2 reads FQGNSA. The junction had 4 bases not matched to a gene; V was cut back by 3 bases and J by 5 bases.

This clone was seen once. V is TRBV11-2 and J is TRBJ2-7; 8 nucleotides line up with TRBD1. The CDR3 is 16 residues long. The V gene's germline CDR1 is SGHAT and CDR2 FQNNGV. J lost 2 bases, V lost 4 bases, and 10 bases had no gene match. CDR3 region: CASSSPETGVAYEQYF. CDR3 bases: TGTGCCAGCAGCTCTCCCGAGACAGGGGTGGCCTACGAGCAGTACTTC. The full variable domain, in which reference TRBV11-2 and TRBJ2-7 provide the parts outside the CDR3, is EAGVAQSPRYKIIEKRQSVAFWCNPISGHATLYWYQQILGQGPKLLIQFQNNGVVDDSQLPKDRFSAERLKGVDSTLKIQPAKLEDSAVYLCASSSPETGVAYEQYFGPGTRLTVT.

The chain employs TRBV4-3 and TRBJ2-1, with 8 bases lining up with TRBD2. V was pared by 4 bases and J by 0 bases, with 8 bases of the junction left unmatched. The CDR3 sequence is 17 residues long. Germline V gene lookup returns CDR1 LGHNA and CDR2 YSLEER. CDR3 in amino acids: CASSPTLLADSYNEQFF. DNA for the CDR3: TGCGCCAGCAGCCCGACCTTACTAGCGGACTCCTACAATGAGCAGTTCTTC.

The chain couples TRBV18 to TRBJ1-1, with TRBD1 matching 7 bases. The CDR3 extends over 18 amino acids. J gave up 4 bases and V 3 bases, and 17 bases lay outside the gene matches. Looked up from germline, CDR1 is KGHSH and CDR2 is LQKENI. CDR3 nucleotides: TGTGCCAGCTCACCGGGGGACTCTAGGGGCCCAGGGGGCACTGAAGCTTTCTTT. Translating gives CASSPGDSRGPGGTEAFF.

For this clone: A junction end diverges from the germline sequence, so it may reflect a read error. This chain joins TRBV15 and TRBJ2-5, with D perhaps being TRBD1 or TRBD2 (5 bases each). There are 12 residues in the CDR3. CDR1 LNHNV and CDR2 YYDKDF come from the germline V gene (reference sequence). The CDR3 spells CAPSGRAETQYF. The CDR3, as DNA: TGTGCCCCCAGCGGCAGGGCTGAGACCCAGTACTTC.

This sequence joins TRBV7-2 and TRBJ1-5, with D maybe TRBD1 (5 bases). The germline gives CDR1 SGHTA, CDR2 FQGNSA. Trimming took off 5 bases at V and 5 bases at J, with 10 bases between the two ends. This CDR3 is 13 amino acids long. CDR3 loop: CASSRQWDQPQHF. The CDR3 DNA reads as TGTGCCAGCAGCAGACAGTGGGATCAGCCCCAGCATTTT.

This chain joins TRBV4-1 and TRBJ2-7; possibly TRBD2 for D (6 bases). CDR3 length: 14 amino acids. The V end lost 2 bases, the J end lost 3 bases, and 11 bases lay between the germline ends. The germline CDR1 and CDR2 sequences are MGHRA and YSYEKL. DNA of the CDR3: TGCGCCAGCAGCCAATTTAGCGGTGGCTACGAGCAGTACTTC. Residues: CASSQFSGGYEQYF.

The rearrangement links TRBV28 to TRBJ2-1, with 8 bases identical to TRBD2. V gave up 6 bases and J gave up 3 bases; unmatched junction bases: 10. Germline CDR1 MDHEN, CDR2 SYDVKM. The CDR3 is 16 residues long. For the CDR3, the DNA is TGTGCCAGCAGCCTTTCAATAGCGGGATACTACAATGAGCAGTTCTTC. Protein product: CASSLSIAGYYNEQFF.

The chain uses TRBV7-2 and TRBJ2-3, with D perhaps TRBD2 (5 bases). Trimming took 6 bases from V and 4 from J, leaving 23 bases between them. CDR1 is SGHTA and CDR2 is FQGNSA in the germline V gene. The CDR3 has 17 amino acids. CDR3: CASSSRSGGVGADTQYF. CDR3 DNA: TGTGCCAGCAGTTCCCGTTCGGGTGGGGTCGGGGCAGATACGCAGTATTTT.